A single sample is the source of the 10 T cell receptor beta chains below, sequenced in a study of shared clonotypes between healthy human individuals. Terminally differentiated effector memory CD45RA+ cells were left out of the naive CD8 fraction, which was CD45RO-negative and positively selected for CCR7. Method: immunoSEQ multiplex PCR; TCRdb's copy keeps in-frame clones and lacks some. The sample shows about 2.2 million clones, just under 95% of them seen only once. What was sequenced was naive CD8+ T cells from PBMCs. The receptors shown here come from a man aged 18 to 30 in good health. Some clones in this sample may be carry-over from other donors' samples.

This chain uses TRBV2 with TRBJ1-4, with 7 nucleotides matching TRBD1. The CDR3 totals 14 residues. J gave up 5 bases and V 5 bases, and 5 bases lay outside the gene matches. Germline-derived CDR1 and CDR2 are SNHLY and FYNNEI. The DNA of the CDR3 is TGTGCCAGCAGTTTCGGGACAGACAATGAAAAACTGTTTTTT. It translates to CASSFGTDNEKLFF.

Details on this clone: Other nucleotide sequences in the sample specify the same CDR3. The chain carries TRBV30 and TRBJ2-1; perhaps TRBD2 as D (6 bases). Trimming pared 0 bases from V and 9 bases from J, leaving 6 bases between. There are 11 residues in the CDR3. CDR1 GTSNPN and CDR2 SVGIG come from the germline V gene (reference sequence). The CDR3 is CAWSVGGEQFF. The CDR3 DNA reads TGTGCCTGGAGTGTCGGGGGTGAGCAGTTCTTC. Together with reference TRBV30 and TRBJ2-1, the CDR3 gives the full variable domain: SQTIHQWPATLVQPVGSPLSLECTVEGTSNPNLYWYRQAAGRGLQLLFYSVGIGQISSEVPQNLSASRPQDRQFILSSKKLLLSDSGFYLCAWSVGGEQFFGPGTRLTVL.

The rearrangement links TRBV11-2 to TRBJ1-1; 8 nucleotides match TRBD1. Germline V gene lookup returns CDR1 SGHAT and CDR2 FQNNGV. V shed 2 bases and J 1 base; nucleotides not matched to a gene: 9. The CDR3 totals 17 residues. CDR3 DNA sequence: TGTGCCAGCAGCTTACCCACTCGGACAGGGAAGAACACTGAAGCTTTCTTT. This codes for CASSLPTRTGKNTEAFF.

V is TRBV28 and J is TRBJ1-1; weak D call: TRBD1 (5 bases). Trimming left V 6 bases short and J 5 bases short, with 10 bases between. CDR3 length equals 12 residues. Germline CDR1 reads MDHEN; CDR2 reads SYDVKM. The chain's CDR3 is CASSAGKTEAFF. In nucleotides, the CDR3 is TGTGCCAGCAGCGCAGGGAAGACTGAAGCTTTCTTT.

As regards this clone: The sample holds other DNA sequences that translate to the same CDR3. The rearrangement links TRBV27 to TRBJ2-7; D ambiguous. Germline V gene sequence: CDR1 MNHEY, CDR2 SMNVEV (reference sequence). Trimming removed 4 bases from V and 2 bases from J, with 9 bases in between. CDR3 size: 13 residues. The CDR3 DNA reads TGTGCCAGCAGTTCGGGCCGTACCTACGAGCAGTACTTC. It translates to CASSSGRTYEQYF.

The rearrangement uses TRBV7-9 and TRBJ2-3, with 11 bases aligning to TRBD2. With 5 bases clipped from V and 2 bases from J, the junction kept 15 bases outside the gene matches. This CDR3 comprises 19 residues. Germline V CDR1 and CDR2: SEHNR, FQNEAQ (reference sequence). The CDR3 spells CASSPRMASGRSDTDTQYF. CDR3 DNA sequence: TGTGCCAGCAGCCCCCGGATGGCTAGCGGGAGGTCTGACACAGATACGCAGTATTTT.

This clone was found once. This chain uses TRBV29-1 with TRBJ2-1; TRBD2 agrees at 9 bases. V shed 8 bases, J shed 6 bases, and the junction held 20 bases outside the gene matches. This CDR3 has 17 amino acids. Germline V gives CDR1 SQVTM, CDR2 ANQGSEA. CDR3 sequence reads: CSTGPQLVAGVVNEQFF. CDR3 sequence (DNA): TGCAGCACCGGACCCCAACTGGTAGCGGGAGTCGTCAATGAGCAGTTCTTC.

The CDR3 spells CASSSGFHEQYF. DNA for the CDR3: TGTGCCAGCAGTTCCGGTTTCCACGAGCAGTACTTC. The J gene is TRBJ2-7, the V gene TRBV27; unclear D gene. The germline V gene has CDR1 MNHEY and CDR2 SMNVEV (reference sequence). The CDR3 covers 12 residues. V lost 4 bases and J 5 bases, leaving 9 bases between the germline ends.

The rearrangement joins TRBV6-5 to TRBJ2-5; D gene unclear. This CDR3 is 15 amino acids long. The germline CDR1 and CDR2 sequences are MNHEY and SVGAGI. Trimming removed 0 bases at V and 5 bases at J, with 13 bases between. The CDR3 coding sequence is TGTGCCAGCAGTTACTCGGTATCTGTTTGGGAGACCCAGTACTTC. It specifies CASSYSVSVWETQYF.

The chain recombines TRBV29-1 with TRBJ2-7; 11 nucleotides agree with TRBD2. The CDR3 consists of 13 residues. V lost 7 bases and J lost 3; bases outside the gene matches: 5. Germline lookup yields CDR1 SQVTM and CDR2 ANQGSEA. The CDR3 loop reads CSATSGRLYEQYF. The CDR3 nucleotides read TGCAGCGCTACTAGCGGGAGACTCTACGAGCAGTACTTC.